This T cell receptor (beta chain) derives from a study of PD-1 blockade in mismatch repair-deficient tumors. On the study more broadly: Patients had 12 mismatch repair-deficient cancer types, all previously treated and progressing.

Mismatch repair deficiency was confirmed in all patients, by PCR or immunohistochemistry. The CDR3 runs 15 residues. V dropped 5 bases and J dropped 3; count of bases not matched to a gene: 8. CDR1 is MDHEN and CDR2 is SYDVKM in the germline V gene. The assay was immunoSEQ multiplex PCR, and TCRdb's table has in-frame clones only and misses some. The sample consists of 120,000 or so clones, roughly 86% of them appearing once. Sample: peripheral blood, taken 44 weeks after starting pembrolizumab. This chain joins TRBV28 and TRBJ2-7; the match to TRBD1 covers 9 bases. The clonotype was recovered from an adult with mismatch repair-deficient cancer. CDR3: CASSSLGTGNYEQYF. The CDR3, as DNA: TGTGCCAGCAGTAGCCTAGGGACAGGGAACTACGAGCAGTACTTC.